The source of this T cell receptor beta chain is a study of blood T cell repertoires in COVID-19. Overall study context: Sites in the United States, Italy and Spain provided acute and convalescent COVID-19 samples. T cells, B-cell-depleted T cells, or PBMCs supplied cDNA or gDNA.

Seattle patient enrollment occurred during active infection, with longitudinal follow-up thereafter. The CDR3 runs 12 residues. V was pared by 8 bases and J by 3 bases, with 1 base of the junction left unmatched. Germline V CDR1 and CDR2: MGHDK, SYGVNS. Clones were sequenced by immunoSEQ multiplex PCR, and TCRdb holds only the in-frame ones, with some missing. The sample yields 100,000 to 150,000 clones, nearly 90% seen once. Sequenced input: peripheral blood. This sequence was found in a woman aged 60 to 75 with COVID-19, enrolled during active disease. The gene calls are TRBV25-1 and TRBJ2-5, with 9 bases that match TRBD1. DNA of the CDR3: TGTGCCAGCGGGGACAGGGAAGAGACCCAGTACTTC. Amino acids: CASGDREETQYF.